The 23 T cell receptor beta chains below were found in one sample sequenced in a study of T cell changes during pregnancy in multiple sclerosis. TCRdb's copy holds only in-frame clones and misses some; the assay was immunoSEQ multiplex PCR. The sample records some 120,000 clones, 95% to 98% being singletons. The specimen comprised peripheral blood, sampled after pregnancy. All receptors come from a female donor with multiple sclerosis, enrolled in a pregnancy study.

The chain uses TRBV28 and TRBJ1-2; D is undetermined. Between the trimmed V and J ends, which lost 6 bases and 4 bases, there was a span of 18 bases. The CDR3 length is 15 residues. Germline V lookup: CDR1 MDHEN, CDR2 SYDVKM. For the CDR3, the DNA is TGTGCCAGCAGCTCCGGGGAGGGAGAGGGCTATGGCTACACCTTC. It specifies CASSSGEGEGYGYTF.

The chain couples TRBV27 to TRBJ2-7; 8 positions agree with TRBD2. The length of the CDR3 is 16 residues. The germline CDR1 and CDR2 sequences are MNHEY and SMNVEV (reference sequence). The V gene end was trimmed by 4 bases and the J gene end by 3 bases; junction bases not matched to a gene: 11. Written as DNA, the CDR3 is TGTGCCAGCAGTTATAGCGAGGGGACTAGAAGCTACGAGCAGTACTTC. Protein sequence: CASSYSEGTRSYEQYF.

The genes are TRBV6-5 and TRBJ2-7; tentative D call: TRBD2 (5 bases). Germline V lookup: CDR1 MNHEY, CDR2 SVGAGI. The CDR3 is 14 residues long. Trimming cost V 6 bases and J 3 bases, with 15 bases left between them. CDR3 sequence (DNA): TGTGCCAGCAGGGGCGCCGCGGACTTCTACGAGCAGTACTTC. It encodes CASRGAADFYEQYF.

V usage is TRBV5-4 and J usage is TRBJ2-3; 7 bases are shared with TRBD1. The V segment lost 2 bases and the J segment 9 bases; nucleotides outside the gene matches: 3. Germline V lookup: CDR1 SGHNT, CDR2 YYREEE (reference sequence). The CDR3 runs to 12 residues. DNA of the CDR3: TGTGCCAGCAGCTTACGACAGGGCACGCAGTATTTT. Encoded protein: CASSLRQGTQYF.

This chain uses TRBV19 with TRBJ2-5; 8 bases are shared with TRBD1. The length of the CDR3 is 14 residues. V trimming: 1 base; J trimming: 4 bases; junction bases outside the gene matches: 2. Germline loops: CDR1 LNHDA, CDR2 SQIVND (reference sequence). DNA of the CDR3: TGTGCCAGTAGTATAGGGACAGGGCTAGAGACCCAGTACTTC. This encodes CASSIGTGLETQYF. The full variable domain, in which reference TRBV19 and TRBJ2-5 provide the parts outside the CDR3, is DGGITQSPKYLFRKEGQNVTLSCEQNLNHDAMYWYRQDPGQGLRLIYYSQIVNDFQKGDIAEGYSVSREKKESFPLTVTSAQKNPTAFYLCASSIGTGLETQYFGPGTRLLVL.

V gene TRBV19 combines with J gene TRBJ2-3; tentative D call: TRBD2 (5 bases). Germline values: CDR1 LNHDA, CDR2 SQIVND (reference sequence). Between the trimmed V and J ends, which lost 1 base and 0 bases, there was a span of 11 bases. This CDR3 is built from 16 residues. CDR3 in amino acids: CASSIAAPGSTDTQYF. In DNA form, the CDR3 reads TGTGCCAGTAGTATAGCGGCCCCGGGGAGCACAGATACGCAGTATTTT.

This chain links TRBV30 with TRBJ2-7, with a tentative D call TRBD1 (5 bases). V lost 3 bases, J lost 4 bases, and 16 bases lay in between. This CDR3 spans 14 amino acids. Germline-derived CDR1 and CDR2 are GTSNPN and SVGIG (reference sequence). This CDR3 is CAWRLGQGNYEQYF. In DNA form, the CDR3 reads TGTGCCTGGAGACTGGGGCAGGGAAATTACGAGCAGTACTTC.

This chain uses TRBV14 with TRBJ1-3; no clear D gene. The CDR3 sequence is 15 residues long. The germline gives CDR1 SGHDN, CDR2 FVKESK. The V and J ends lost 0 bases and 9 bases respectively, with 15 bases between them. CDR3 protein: CASSQDSGVGVTIYF. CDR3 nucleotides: TGTGCCAGCAGCCAAGATTCCGGGGTGGGAGTCACCATATATTTT.

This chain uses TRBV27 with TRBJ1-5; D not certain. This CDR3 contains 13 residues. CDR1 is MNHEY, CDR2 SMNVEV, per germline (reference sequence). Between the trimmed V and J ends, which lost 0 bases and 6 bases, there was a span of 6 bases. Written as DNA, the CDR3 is TGTGCCAGCAGTTTATCAGACTCTCAGCCCCAGCATTTT. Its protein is CASSLSDSQPQHF.

The CDR3 reads CASSEQRDIAGELFF. The CDR3 nucleotides are TGTGCCAGCAGTGAGCAGAGGGATATCGCCGGGGAGCTGTTTTTT. V and J are TRBV6-1 and TRBJ2-2; D might be TRBD2 (5 bases). V was trimmed by 3 bases and J by 6 bases, leaving 14 bases between them. Germline lookup yields CDR1 MNHNS and CDR2 SASEGT. The CDR3 is 15 residues long.

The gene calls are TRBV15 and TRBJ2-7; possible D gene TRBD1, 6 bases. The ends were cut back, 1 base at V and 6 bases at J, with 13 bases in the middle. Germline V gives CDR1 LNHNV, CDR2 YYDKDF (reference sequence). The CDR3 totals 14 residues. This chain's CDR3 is CATSRGAGAGEQYF. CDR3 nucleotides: TGTGCCACCAGCAGAGGAGCAGGGGCCGGCGAGCAGTACTTC. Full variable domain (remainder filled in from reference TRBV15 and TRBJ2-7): DAMVIQNPRYQVTQFGKPVTLSCSQTLNHNVMYWYQQKSSQAPKLLFHYYDKDFNNEADTPDNFQSRRPNTSFCFLDIRSPGLGDTAMYLCATSRGAGAGEQYFGPGTRLTVT.

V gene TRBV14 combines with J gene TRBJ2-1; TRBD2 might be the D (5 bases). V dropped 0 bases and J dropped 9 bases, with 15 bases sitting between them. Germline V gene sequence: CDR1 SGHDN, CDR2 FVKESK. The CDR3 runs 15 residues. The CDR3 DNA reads TGTGCCAGCAGCCAAGACAGACGGGATATCGGTGAGCAGTTCTTC. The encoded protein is CASSQDRRDIGEQFF.

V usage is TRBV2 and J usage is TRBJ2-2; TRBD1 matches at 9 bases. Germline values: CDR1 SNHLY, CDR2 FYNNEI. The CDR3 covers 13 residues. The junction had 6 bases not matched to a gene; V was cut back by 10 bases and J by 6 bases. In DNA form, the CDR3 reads TGTGCCACAGGGGACAGGGTCGCCGGGGAGCTGTTTTTT. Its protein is CATGDRVAGELFF.

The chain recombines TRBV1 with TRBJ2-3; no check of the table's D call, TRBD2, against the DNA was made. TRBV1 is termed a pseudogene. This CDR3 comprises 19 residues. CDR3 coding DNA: TGCACCAGCAGCCACCGCAAAGACTATCCAGCGGGAAAAACAGATACGCAGTATTTT. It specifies CTSSHRKDYPAGKTDTQYF.

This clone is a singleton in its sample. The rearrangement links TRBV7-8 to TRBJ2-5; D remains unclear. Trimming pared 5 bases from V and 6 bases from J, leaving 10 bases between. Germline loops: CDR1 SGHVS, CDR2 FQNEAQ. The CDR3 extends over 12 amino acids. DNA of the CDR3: TGTGCCAGCAGCACCCGGTCCAAGACCCAGTACTTC. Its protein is CASSTRSKTQYF.

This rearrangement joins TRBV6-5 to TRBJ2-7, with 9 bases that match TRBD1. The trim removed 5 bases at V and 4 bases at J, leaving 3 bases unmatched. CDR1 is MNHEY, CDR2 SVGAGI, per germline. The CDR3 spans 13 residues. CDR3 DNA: TGTGCCAGCAGTAAAGGACAGGGGTACGAGCAGTACTTC. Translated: CASSKGQGYEQYF.

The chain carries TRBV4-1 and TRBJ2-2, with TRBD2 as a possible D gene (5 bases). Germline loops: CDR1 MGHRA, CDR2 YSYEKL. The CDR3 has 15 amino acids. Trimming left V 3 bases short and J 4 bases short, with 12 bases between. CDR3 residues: CASSQERTGTGELFF. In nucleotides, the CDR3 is TGCGCCAGCAGCCAGGAGCGGACGGGCACCGGGGAGCTGTTTTTT.

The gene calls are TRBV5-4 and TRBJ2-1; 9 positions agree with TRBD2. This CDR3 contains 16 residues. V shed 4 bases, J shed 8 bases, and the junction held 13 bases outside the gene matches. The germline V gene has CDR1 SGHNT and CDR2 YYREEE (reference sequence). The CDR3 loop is CASSQPGTSSEDEQFF. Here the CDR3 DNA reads TGTGCCAGCAGCCAGCCCGGGACTAGCTCCGAGGATGAGCAGTTCTTC. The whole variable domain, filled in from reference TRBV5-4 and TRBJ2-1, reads ETGVTQSPTHLIKTRGQQVTLRCSSQSGHNTVSWYQQALGQGPQFIFQYYREEENGRGNFPPRFSGLQFPNYSSELNVNALELDDSALYLCASSQPGTSSEDEQFFGPGTRLTVL.

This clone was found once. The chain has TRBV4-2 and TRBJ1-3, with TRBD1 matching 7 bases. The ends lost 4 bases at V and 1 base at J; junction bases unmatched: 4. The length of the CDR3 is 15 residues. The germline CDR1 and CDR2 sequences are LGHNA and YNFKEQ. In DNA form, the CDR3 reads TGTGCCAGCAGCCCAGAGGGACAGTCTGGAAACACCATATATTTT. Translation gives CASSPEGQSGNTIYF.

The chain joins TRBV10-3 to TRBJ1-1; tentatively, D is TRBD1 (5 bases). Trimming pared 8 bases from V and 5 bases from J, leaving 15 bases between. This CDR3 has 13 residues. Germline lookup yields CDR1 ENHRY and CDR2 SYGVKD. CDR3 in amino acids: CAISERGGTEAFF. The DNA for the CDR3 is TGTGCCATCTCGGAGAGGGGAGGGACTGAAGCTTTCTTT.

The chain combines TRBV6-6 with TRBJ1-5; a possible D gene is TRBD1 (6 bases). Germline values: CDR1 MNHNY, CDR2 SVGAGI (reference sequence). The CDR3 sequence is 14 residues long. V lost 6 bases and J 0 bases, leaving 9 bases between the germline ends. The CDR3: CASRTGSSNQPQHF. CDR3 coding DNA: TGTGCCAGCAGGACAGGAAGTAGCAATCAGCCCCAGCATTTT.

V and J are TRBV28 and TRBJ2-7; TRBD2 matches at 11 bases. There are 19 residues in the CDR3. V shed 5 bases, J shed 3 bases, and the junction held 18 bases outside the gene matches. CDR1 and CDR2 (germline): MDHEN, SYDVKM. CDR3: CASSPPRGLAEAAGYEQYF. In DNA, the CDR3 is TGTGCCAGCAGTCCGCCCCGGGGACTAGCGGAGGCCGCTGGCTACGAGCAGTACTTC.

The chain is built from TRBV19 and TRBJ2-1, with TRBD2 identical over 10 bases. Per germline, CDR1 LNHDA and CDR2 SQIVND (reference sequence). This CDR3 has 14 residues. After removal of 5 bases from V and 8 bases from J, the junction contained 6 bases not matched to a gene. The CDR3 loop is CASSRSSGSYEQFF. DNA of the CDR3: TGTGCCAGTAGTCGGTCTAGCGGGAGTTATGAGCAGTTCTTC.